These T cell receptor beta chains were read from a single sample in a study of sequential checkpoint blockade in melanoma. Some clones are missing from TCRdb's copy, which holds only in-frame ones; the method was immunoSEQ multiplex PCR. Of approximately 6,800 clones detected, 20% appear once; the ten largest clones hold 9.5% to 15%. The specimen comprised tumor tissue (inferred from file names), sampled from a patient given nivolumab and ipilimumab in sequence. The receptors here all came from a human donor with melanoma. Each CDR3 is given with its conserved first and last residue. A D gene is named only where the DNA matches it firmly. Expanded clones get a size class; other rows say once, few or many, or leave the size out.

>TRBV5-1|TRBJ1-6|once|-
TGCGCCAGCAGCTTGGCCGGGACCGATAGTTCACCCCTCCACTTT
CASSLAGTDSSPLHF
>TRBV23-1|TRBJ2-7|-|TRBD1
TGCGCCAGCAGCCAGGGGGACAGGGAAAGGTACGAGCAGTACTTC
CASSQGDRERYEQYF
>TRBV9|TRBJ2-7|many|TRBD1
TGTGCCAGCAGCGCAACGGGACAGGGGTCGGGCGAGCAGTACTTC
CASSATGQGSGEQYF
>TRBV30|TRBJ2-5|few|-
TGTGCCTGGACGCCATCCCTCCGACAGGCCCTAGAGACCCAGTACTTC
CAWTPSLRQALETQYF
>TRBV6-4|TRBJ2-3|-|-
TGTGCCATCAAACGGGCCCGGGCCATCACAGATACGCAGTATTTT
CAIKRARAITDTQYF
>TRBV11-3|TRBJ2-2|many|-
TGTGCCAGCAGCTTAGGTTCGAACACCGGGGAGCTGTTTTTT
CASSLGSNTGELFF
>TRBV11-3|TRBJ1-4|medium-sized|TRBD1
TGTGCCAGCAGCTCCGGGGACAGGGGGCTCGATAAACTGTTTTTT
CASSSGDRGLDKLFF
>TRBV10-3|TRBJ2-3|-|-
TGTGCCAGCCGGGGGGCGGGGGATACGCAGTATTTT
CASRGAGDTQYF
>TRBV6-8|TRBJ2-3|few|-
TGTGCCAGCAGTTACAGGGGGGAGACAGGGCCGAACACAGATACGCAGTATTTT
CASSYRGETGPNTDTQYF
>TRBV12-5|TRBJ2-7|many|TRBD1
TGTGCCAGCATGGGGCTCGAAGGACAGGGTCGCGACGAGCAGTACTTC
CASMGLEGQGRDEQYF
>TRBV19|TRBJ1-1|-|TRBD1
TGTGCCAGTAGTCCCGGGACAGCCAATGAAGCTTTCTTT
CASSPGTANEAFF
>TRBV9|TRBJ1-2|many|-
TGTGCCAGCAGTGAATCATACTATGGCTACACCTTC
CASSESYYGYTF
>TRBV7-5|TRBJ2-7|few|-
TGTGCCAGCAGCGGAAAGGACTGGACCTACGAGCAGTACTTC
CASSGKDWTYEQYF
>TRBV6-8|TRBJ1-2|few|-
TGTGCCAGCAGTTACGCGGCAGGGTATAGTGGGTCAGCTAACTATGGCTACACCTTC
CASSYAAGYSGSANYGYTF
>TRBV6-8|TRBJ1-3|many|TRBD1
TGTGCCAGCAGCGACGGACAGGTCATACACACCATATATTTT
CASSDGQVIHTIYF
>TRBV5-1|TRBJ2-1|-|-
TGCGCCAGCAGCTTGGATTTCGGCGGCTGGGAGCAGTTCTTC
CASSLDFGGWEQFF
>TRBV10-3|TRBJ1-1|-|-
TGTGCCATCAGTGGGATGAACACTGAAGCTTTCTTT
CAISGMNTEAFF
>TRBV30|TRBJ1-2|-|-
TGTGCCTCATCCCCCAAAGGGGGCTATGGCTACACCTTC
CASSPKGGYGYTF
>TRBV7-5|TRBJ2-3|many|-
TGTGCCAGCAGCTACGGGAGGGGAATCACAGATACGCAGTATTTT
CASSYGRGITDTQYF
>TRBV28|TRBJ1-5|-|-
TGTGCCAGCAGTTTGGGTAATCAGCCCCAGCATTTT
CASSLGNQPQHF
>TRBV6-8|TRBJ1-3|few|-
TGTGCCAGCATCTCCGGAGGTATTGGAAACACCATATATTTT
CASISGGIGNTIYF
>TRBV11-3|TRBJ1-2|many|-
TGTGCCAGCAGCTTTGCGTCAGGGATGAGGAGCTATGGCTACACCTTC
CASSFASGMRSYGYTF
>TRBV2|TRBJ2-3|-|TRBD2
TGTGCCAGCAGTGAATTCGTGATAGCGGGGGGCGGTACGCAGTATTTT
CASSEFVIAGGGTQYF
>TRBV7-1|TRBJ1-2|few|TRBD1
TGTGCCAGCAGCCCGGGACAGAGGTATGGCTACACCTTC
CASSPGQRYGYTF
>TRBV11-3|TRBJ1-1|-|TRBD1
TGTGCCAGCAGCTTAGGGACAGGCTATAACACTGAAGCTTTCTTT
CASSLGTGYNTEAFF
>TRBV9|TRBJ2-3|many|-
TGTGCCAGCAGCGTATTGCCCAGGGATACGCAGTATTTT
CASSVLPRDTQYF
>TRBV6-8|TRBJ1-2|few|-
TGTGCCATCGGCGAACAGGGCGCCTATGGCTACACCTTC
CAIGEQGAYGYTF
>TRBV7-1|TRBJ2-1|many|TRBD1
TGTGCCAGCAGCCCGGGACAGAAAACTGAGCAGTTCTTC
CASSPGQKTEQFF
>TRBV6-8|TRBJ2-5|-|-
TGTGCCAGCAGGGACAGGAGGGTTTTTAAAGAGACCCAGTACTTC
CASRDRRVFKETQYF
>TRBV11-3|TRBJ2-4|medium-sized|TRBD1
TGTGCCAGCAGTAGGACAGGGGGACATATCCTAGCCAAAAACATTCAGTACTTC
CASSRTGGHILAKNIQYF
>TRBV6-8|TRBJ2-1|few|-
TGTGCCAGCAGCGAAGGAGGGACCGATGAGCAGTTCTTC
CASSEGGTDEQFF